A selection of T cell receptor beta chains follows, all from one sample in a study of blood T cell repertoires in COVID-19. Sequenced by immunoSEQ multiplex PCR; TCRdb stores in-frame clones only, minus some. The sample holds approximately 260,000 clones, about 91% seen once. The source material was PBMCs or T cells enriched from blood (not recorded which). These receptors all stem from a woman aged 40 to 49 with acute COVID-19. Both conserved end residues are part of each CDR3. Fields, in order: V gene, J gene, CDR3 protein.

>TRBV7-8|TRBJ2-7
CASSQDRGRWEQYF
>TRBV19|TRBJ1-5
CASSYRGGEGQDRQPQHF
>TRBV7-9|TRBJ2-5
CASSPPTGLQIQETQYF
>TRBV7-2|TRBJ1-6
CASSLFINSPLHF
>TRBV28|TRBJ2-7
CASSIPGDYEQYF
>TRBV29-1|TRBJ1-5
CSVGQGHNQPQHF
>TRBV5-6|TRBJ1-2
CASSLDPSYGYTF
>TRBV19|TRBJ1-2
CASRGQGTNYGYTF
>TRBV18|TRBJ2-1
CASSPFGAGAYNEQFF
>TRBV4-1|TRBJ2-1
CASSHGTSGVYNEQFF
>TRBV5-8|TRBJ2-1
CASSSTGDNEQFF
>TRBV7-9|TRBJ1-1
CASSLKGGDTEAFF
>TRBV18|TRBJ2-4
CASSPFLAGQGAKNIQYF
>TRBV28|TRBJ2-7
CASSSQAGQGRYEQYF
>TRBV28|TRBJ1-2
CASNRPGLQDSFILYGYTF
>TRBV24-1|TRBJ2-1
CATSDFRGTYNEQFF
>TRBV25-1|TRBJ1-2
CASSDYRRHGYTF
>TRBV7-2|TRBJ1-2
CASSRGGQFVGGYTF
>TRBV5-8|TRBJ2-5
CASSPGRGIKETQYF
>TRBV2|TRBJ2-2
CASSRTSGRAIGDTGELFF
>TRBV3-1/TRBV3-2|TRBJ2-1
CASSPRAGLDNEQFF
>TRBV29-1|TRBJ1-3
CSVEGMGPGNTIYF
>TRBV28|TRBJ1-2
CASSLGGTGARGDYTF
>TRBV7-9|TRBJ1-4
CASSPRQGSDEKLFF
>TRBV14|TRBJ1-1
CASTQGMNTEAFF
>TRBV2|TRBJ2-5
CASRTGTRPDETQYF
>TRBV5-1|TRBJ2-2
CASSSLAGNTGELFF
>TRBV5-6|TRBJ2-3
CASSLAGRIQSEDTQYF
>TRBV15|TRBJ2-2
CATSRHQTSGSRPNTGELFF
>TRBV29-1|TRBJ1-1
CSVGTYTEAFF
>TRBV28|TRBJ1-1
CASSFIQGNTEAFF
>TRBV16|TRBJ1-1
CASSQPTRGTEAFF
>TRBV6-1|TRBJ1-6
CASSDLLDRDNSPLHF
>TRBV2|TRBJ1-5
CASRWYYEGNQPQHF
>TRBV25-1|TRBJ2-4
CASSESGAKFIQYF
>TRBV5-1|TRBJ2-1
CASSASASSYNEQFF
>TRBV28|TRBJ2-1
CASSISIAGGPGTQFF
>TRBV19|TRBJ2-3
CASSIPGDSSTDTQYF
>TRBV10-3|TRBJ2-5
CAISDTGRAETQYF
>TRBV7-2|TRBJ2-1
CASSLELAGGLEQFF
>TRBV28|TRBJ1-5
CASSSPGTSLGQPQHF
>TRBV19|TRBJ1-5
CASSIVGTEGQPQHF
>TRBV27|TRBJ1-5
CASSFLNQPQHF
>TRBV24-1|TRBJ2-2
CATSDPRTGVRLFF
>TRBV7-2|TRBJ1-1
CASSLVYGGTEAFF
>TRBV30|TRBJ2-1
CAWSGTSGINEQFF
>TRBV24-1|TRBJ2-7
CATSDLPGQGGSYEQYF